These T cell receptor beta chains were read from a single sample in a study of T cells in Graves' hyperthyroidism and ophthalmopathy. TCRdb re-analysed the multiplex PCR reads in MiXCR, keeping a single row per CDR3 protein. The sample consists of about 740,000 distinct CDR3 sequences, approximately 15% of them appearing once. The specimen was blood. The receptor source for this set is a woman between 18 and 29 years old with Graves' hyperthyroidism. The CDR3 runs from the conserved cysteine through the conserved F or W. Each record gives: D gene, clone size, V gene, J gene, CDR3 DNA, CDR3 protein. A D gene is named only where the DNA matches it firmly. Clone size, where shown, is once, few, many, or a class for clones that have expanded.

D: TRBD2; size: many; V: TRBV11-2; J: TRBJ2-5; DNA: TGTGCCAGCAGCTGGGAGGGGCAAGAGACCCAGTACTTC; CDR3: CASSWEGQETQYF
D: TRBD2; size: few; V: TRBV2; J: TRBJ2-2; DNA: TGTGCCAGACGGGGGGCCGGGGAGCTGTTTTTT; CDR3: CARRGAGELFF
D: -; size: -; V: TRBV20-1; J: TRBJ2-3; DNA: TGCAGTGCGGGGACGAGGAGCACAGATACGCGGTATTTT; CDR3: CSAGTRSTDTRYF
D: TRBD2; size: -; V: TRBV4-3; J: TRBJ2-1; DNA: TGCGCCAGCAGCCAAGGACTAGCGGGGCACAATGAGCAGTTCTTC; CDR3: CASSQGLAGHNEQFF
D: -; size: -; V: TRBV15; J: TRBJ2-5; DNA: TGTGCCACCAGCAGAGATCCAGTTACAACGGCTCGGCAAGAGACCCAGTACTTC; CDR3: CATSRDPVTTARQETQYF
D: -; size: many; V: TRBV6-1; J: TRBJ2-1; DNA: TGTGCCAGCAGAACCATTCTAGCGAACTACAATGAGCAGTTCTTC; CDR3: CASRTILANYNEQFF
D: -; size: -; V: TRBV20-1; J: TRBJ2-7; DNA: TGCAGTGCTCCTGACAGAGCCTACGAGCAGTACTTC; CDR3: CSAPDRAYEQYF
D: -; size: many; V: TRBV28; J: TRBJ1-5; DNA: TGTGCCAGCAGTTTAATATTTAGTCGAAAGGGGAATCAGCCCCAGCATTTT; CDR3: CASSLIFSRKGNQPQHF
D: TRBD2; size: few; V: TRBV5-6; J: TRBJ2-1; DNA: TGTGCCAGCAGCTTAACTAGCGGCCGCCTTTACAATGAGCAGTTCTTC; CDR3: CASSLTSGRLYNEQFF
D: TRBD1; size: many; V: TRBV18; J: TRBJ1-2; DNA: TGTGCCAGCTCATTACGGACAGGGGGGAATGGCTACACCTTC; CDR3: CASSLRTGGNGYTF
D: -; size: many; V: TRBV2; J: TRBJ2-1; DNA: TGTGCCAGCAGTGATGGGGCTAGCTCTTTGGACAATGAGCAGTTCTTC; CDR3: CASSDGASSLDNEQFF
D: -; size: -; V: TRBV5-5; J: TRBJ2-1; DNA: TGTGCCAGCAGCTTGGAGGCAGGGAGGTACAATGAGCAGTTCTTC; CDR3: CASSLEAGRYNEQFF
D: -; size: many; V: TRBV2; J: TRBJ2-5; DNA: TGTGCCAGCAGCGCCGGTATGGAGACCCAGTACTTC; CDR3: CASSAGMETQYF
D: -; size: few; V: TRBV7-2; J: TRBJ2-7; DNA: TGTGCCAGCAGCCCGTTGGGGGTCATGACCTACGAGCAGTACTTC; CDR3: CASSPLGVMTYEQYF
D: -; size: many; V: TRBV11-2; J: TRBJ1-1; DNA: TGTGCCAGCAGCTTATGGGGGCCTGAAGCTTTCTTT; CDR3: CASSLWGPEAFF
D: TRBD1; size: -; V: TRBV3-1; J: TRBJ1-6; DNA: TGTGCCAGCAGCCAAGATTTCCCCGGGACAGGGAGTGCCTATAATTCACCCCTCCACTTT; CDR3: CASSQDFPGTGSAYNSPLHF
D: -; size: few; V: TRBV2; J: TRBJ2-1; DNA: TGTGCCAGCAGTGCGGGGCCCTACAATGAGCAGTTCTTC; CDR3: CASSAGPYNEQFF
D: -; size: few; V: TRBV6-1; J: TRBJ1-3; DNA: TGTGCCAGCAGTGAAGTGAGAAACACCATATATTTT; CDR3: CASSEVRNTIYF
D: -; size: many; V: TRBV20-1; J: TRBJ2-1; DNA: TGCAGTGCCAAGATTCGAAATGAGCAGTTCTTC; CDR3: CSAKIRNEQFF
D: -; size: many; V: TRBV13; J: TRBJ2-5; DNA: TGTGCCAGCTCCCCCGGCAGGGACGAGGGGACCCAGTACTTC; CDR3: CASSPGRDEGTQYF